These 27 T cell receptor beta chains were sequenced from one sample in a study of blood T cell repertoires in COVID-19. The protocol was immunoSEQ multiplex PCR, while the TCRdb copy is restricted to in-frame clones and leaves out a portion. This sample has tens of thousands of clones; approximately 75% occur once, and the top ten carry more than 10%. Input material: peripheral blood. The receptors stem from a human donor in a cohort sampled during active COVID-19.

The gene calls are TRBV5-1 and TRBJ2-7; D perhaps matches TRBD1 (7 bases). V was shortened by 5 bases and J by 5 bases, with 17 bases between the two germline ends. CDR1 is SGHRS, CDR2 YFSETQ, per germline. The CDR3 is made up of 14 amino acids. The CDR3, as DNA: TGCGCCAGCAGTGGAGGGGGCGCCCAGGACGAGCAGTACTTC. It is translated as CASSGGGAQDEQYF.

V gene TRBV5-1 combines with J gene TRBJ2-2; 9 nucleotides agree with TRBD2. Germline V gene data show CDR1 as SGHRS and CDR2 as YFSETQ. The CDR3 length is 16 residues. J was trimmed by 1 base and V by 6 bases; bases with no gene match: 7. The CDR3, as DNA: TGCGCCAGCACCCGGACAGCGGGGGGGAACACCGGGGAGCTGTTTTTT. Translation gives CASTRTAGGNTGELFF.

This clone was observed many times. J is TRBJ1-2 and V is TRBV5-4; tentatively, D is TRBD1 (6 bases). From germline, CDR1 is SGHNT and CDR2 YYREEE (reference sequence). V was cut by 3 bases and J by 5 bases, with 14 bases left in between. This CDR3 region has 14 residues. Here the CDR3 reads CASSSAAGAYGYTF. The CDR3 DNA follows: TGTGCCAGCAGCTCCGCGGCGGGGGCGTATGGCTACACCTTC. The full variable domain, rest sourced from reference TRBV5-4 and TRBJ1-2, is ETGVTQSPTHLIKTRGQQVTLRCSSQSGHNTVSWYQQALGQGPQFIFQYYREEENGRGNFPPRFSGLQFPNYSSELNVNALELDDSALYLCASSSAAGAYGYTFGSGTRLTVV.

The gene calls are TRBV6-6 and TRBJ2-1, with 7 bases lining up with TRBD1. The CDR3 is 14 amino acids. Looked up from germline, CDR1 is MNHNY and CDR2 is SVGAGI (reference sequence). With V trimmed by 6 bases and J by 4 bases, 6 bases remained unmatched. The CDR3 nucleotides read TGTGCCAGCAGATCAGGGGGAGTTTACAATGAGCAGTTCTTC. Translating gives CASRSGGVYNEQFF.

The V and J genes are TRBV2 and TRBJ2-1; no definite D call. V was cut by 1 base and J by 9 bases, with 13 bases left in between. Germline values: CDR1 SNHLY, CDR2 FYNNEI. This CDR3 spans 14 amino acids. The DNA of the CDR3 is TGTGCCAGCAGTGAAGGAAATCTAGAAGGTGAGCAGTTCTTC. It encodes CASSEGNLEGEQFF.

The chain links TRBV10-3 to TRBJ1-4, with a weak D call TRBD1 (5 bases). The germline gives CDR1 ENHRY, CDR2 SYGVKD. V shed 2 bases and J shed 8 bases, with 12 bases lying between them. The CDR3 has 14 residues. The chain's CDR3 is CAISEGGGDEKLFF. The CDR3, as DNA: TGTGCCATCAGTGAGGGGGGAGGGGACGAAAAACTGTTTTTT.

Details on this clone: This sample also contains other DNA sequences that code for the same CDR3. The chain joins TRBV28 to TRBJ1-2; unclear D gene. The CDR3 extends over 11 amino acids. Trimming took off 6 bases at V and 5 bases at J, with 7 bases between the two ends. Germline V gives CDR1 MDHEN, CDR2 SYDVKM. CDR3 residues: CASRTSYGYTF. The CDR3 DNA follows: TGTGCCAGCAGGACTTCATATGGCTACACCTTC.

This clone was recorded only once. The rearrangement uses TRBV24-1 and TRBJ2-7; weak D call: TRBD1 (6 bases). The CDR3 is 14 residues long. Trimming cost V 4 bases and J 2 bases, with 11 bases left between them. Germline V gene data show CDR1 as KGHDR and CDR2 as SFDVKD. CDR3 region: CATSDPGQPYEQYF. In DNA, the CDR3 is TGTGCCACCAGTGACCCCGGACAGCCCTACGAGCAGTACTTC.

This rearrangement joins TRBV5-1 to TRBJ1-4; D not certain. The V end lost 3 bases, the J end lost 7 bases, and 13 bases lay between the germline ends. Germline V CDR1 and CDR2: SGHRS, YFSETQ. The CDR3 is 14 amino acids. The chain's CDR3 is CASSSIGLSEKLFF. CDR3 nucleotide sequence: TGCGCCAGCAGCTCTATAGGACTGAGTGAAAAACTGTTTTTT.

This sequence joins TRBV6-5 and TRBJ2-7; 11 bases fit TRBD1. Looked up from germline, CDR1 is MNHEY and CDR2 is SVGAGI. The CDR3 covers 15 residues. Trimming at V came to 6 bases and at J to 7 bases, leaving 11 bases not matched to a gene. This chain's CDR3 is CASRHAGTGGREQYF. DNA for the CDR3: TGTGCCAGCAGGCACGCCGGGACAGGGGGTAGGGAGCAGTACTTC.

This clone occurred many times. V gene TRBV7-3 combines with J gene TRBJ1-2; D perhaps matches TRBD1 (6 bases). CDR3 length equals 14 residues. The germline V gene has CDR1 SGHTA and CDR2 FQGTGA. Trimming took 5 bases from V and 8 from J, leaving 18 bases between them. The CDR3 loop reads CASSQGRTREGYTF. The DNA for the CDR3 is TGTGCCAGCAGCCAGGGGCGGACCCGAGAAGGCTACACCTTC.

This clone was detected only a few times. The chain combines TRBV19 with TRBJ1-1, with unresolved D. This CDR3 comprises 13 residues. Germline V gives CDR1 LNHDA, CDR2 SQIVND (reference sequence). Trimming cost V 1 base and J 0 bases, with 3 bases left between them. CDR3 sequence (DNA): TGTGCCAGTAGTATAGTCGTGAACACTGAAGCTTTCTTT. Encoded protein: CASSIVVNTEAFF.

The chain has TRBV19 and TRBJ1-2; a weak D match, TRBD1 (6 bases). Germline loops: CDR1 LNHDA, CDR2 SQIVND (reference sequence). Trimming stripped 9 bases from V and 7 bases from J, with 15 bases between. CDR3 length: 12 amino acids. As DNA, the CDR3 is TGTGCCAGCACATATACAGGGACTGGCTACACCTTC. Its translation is CASTYTGTGYTF.

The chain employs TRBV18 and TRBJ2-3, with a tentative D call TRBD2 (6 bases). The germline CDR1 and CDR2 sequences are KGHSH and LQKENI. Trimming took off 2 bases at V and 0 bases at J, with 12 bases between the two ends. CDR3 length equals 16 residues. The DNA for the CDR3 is TGTGCCAGCTCACCAAACGGACTACCTAGCACAGATACGCAGTATTTT. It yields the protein CASSPNGLPSTDTQYF.

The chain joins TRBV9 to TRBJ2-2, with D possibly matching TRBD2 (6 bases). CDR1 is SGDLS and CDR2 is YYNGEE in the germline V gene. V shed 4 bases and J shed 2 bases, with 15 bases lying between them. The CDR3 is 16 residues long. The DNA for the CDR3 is TGTGCCAGCAGCCCCCGGGGGTGGCGCAACACCGGGGAGCTGTTTTTT. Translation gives CASSPRGWRNTGELFF.

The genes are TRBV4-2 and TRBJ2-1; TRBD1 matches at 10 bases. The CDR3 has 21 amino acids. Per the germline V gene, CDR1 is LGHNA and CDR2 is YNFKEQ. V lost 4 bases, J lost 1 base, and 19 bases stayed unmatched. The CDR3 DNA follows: TGTGCCAGCAGCCCAAGCCCACGGACAGGGGGGTTTTTTAGGTCCTACAATGAGCAGTTCTTC. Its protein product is CASSPSPRTGGFFRSYNEQFF.

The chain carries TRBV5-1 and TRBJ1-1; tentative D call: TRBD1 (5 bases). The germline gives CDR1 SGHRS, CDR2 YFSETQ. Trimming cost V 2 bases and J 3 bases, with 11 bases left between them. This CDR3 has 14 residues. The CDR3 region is CASSLAGMHTEAFF. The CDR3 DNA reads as TGCGCCAGCAGCTTAGCAGGGATGCACACTGAAGCTTTCTTT.

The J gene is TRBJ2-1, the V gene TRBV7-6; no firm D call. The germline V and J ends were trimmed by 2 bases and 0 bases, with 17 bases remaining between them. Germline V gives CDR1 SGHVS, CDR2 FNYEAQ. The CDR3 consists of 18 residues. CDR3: CASSLSSLSSSSYNEQFF. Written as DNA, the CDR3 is TGTGCCAGCAGCTTAAGTAGCCTTTCCTCCAGCTCCTACAATGAGCAGTTCTTC.

The CDR3 nucleotides read TGTGCCAGCAGCCAAGATTGGGGGACAGGGGCCTACGAGCAGTACTTC. Amino acids: CASSQDWGTGAYEQYF. The V call is TRBV14, the J call TRBJ2-7; TRBD1 aligns across 10 bases. Germline CDR1 SGHDN, CDR2 FVKESK. J gave up 2 bases and V 0 bases, and 4 bases lay outside the gene matches. This CDR3 spans 16 amino acids.

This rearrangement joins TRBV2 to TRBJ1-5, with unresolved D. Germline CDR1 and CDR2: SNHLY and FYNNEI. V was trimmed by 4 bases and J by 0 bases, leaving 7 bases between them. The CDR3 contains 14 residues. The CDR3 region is CASSGENSNQPQHF. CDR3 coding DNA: TGTGCCAGCAGTGGAGAAAATAGCAATCAGCCCCAGCATTTT.

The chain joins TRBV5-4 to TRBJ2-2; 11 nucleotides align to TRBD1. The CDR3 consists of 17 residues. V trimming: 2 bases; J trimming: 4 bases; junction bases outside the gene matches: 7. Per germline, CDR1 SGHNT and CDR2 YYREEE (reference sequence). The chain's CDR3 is CASSFPQDRGPTGELFF. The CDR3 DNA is TGTGCCAGCAGCTTCCCACAGGACAGGGGGCCCACCGGGGAGCTGTTTTTT.

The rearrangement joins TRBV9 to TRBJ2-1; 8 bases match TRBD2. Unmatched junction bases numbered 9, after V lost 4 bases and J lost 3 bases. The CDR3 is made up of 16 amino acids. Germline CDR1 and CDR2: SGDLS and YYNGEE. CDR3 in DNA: TGTGCCAGCAGCCGCGTCGTAGCGGGGTTCTACAATGAGCAGTTCTTC. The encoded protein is CASSRVVAGFYNEQFF.

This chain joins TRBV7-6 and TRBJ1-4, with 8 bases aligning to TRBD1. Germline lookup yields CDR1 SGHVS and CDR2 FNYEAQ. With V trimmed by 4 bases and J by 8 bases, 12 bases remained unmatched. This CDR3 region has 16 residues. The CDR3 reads CASSSRQGATREKLFF. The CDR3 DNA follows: TGTGCCAGCAGCTCGAGGCAGGGGGCGACTCGGGAAAAACTGTTTTTT.

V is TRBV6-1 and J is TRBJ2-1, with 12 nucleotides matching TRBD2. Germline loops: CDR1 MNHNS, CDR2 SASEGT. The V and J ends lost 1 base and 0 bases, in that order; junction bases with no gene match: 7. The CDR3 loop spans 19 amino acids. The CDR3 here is CASSEVPSGGASSYNEQFF. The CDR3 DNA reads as TGTGCCAGCAGTGAAGTCCCTAGCGGGGGGGCTAGCTCCTACAATGAGCAGTTCTTC.

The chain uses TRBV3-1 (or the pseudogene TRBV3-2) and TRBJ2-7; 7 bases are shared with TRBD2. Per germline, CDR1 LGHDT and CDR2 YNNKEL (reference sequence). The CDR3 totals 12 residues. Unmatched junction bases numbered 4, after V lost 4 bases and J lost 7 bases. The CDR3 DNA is TGTGCCAGCAGCCGATGGGGGGGAGAGCAGTACTTC. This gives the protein CASSRWGGEQYF.

The CDR3 nucleotides read TGTGCCAGCAGGCTGCTCCGGGACATTAACTATGGCTACACCTTC. Its protein is CASRLLRDINYGYTF. This sequence joins TRBV5-4 and TRBJ1-2, with D perhaps matching TRBD1 (6 bases). The V end was cut by 5 bases, the J end by 1 base, with 15 bases between. The CDR3 runs 15 residues. Germline assignment: CDR1 SGHNT and CDR2 YYREEE (reference sequence).

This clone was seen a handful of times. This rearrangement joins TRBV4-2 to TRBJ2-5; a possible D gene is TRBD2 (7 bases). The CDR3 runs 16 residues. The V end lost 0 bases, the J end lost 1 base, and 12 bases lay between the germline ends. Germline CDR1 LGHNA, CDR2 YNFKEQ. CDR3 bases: TGTGCCAGCAGCCAAGATAGGGGGGGGAGCCAAGAGACCCAGTACTTC. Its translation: CASSQDRGGSQETQYF.